The rows below give T cell receptor beta chains drawn from one sample of a study of blood T cell repertoires in COVID-19. Libraries were prepared by immunoSEQ multiplex PCR; TCRdb keeps only in-frame clonotypes and omits some of them. The sample holds approximately 77,000 clones, 65% to 90% seen once. Sequencing input: peripheral blood. These receptors were taken from a man aged 50 to 59 with COVID-19, enrolled during active disease. Both conserved end residues are part of each CDR3. A D gene is named only where the DNA matches it firmly. Size is omitted from some rows. Given values are once, few, many or a class for expanded clones.

V gene	D gene	J gene	clone size	CDR3 protein	CDR3 DNA
TRBV10-3	.	TRBJ1-6	once	CAISEGERFSPLHF	TGTGCCATCAGTGAAGGGGAACGGTTTTCACCCCTCCACTTT
TRBV20-1	.	TRBJ2-7	.	CSAYGLRRGGF	TGCAGTGCGTACGGACTCCGGCGAGGGGGCTTC
TRBV6-4	TRBD1	TRBJ2-1	.	CASTSGQGHEQFF	TGTGCCAGCACCAGCGGACAGGGCCATGAGCAGTTCTTC
TRBV7-9	.	TRBJ1-1	.	CASSLGGFNTEAFF	TGTGCCAGCAGCTTAGGAGGATTTAACACTGAAGCTTTCTTT
TRBV27	TRBD2	TRBJ2-7	.	CASSETSGRYEQYF	TGTGCCAGCAGTGAGACTAGCGGGAGATACGAGCAGTACTTC
TRBV5-4	.	TRBJ1-2	.	CASSSMTRGAGEDGYTF	TGTGCCAGCAGCTCTATGACACGCGGGGCTGGGGAGGATGGCTACACCTTC
TRBV4-3	TRBD2	TRBJ2-3	.	CASSQVLAGGPDTQYF	TGCGCCAGCAGCCAAGTACTAGCGGGAGGGCCAGATACGCAGTATTTT
TRBV5-1	.	TRBJ2-7	.	CASSMGLQAYEQYF	TGCGCCAGCAGCATGGGACTCCAAGCCTACGAGCAGTACTTC
TRBV6-6	TRBD1	TRBJ2-7	.	CASGGTGTYEQYF	TGTGCCAGCGGGGGGACAGGGACCTACGAGCAGTACTTC
TRBV9	.	TRBJ2-7	.	CASSVVADSYEQYF	TGTGCCAGCAGCGTAGTGGCAGACTCCTACGAGCAGTACTTC
TRBV4-1	.	TRBJ2-7	.	CASSQGGDSYEQYF	TGCGCCAGCAGCCAAGGGGGGGACTCCTACGAGCAGTACTTC
TRBV29-1	.	TRBJ1-4	.	CSVLGGLNEKLFF	TGCAGCGTTCTTGGGGGACTTAATGAAAAACTGTTTTTT
TRBV28	.	TRBJ1-1	.	CASSPLDRTNTEAFF	TGTGCCAGCAGTCCCCTGGACAGAACGAACACTGAAGCTTTCTTT
TRBV2	TRBD2	TRBJ2-1	.	CASSGSGLAANEQFF	TGTGCCAGCAGTGGCTCGGGACTAGCGGCCAATGAGCAGTTCTTC
TRBV7-2	.	TRBJ2-2	.	CASSLGHWNTGELFF	TGTGCCAGCAGCCTGGGACACTGGAACACCGGGGAGCTGTTTTTT
TRBV11-2	.	TRBJ1-2	.	CASSLTEYGYTF	TGTGCCAGCAGCTTGACTGAGTATGGCTACACCTTC
TRBV29-1	.	TRBJ1-2	.	CSVVMGGSNYGYTF	TGCAGCGTCGTGATGGGGGGGTCCAACTATGGCTACACCTTC
TRBV5-5	.	TRBJ1-6	.	CASSLSVRENSPLHF	TGTGCCAGCAGCTTGTCCGTGAGGGAAAATTCACCCCTCCACTTT
TRBV5-1	TRBD1	TRBJ1-1	.	CASSLEQGARTEAFF	TGCGCCAGCAGCTTAGAACAGGGGGCCAGGACTGAAGCTTTCTTT
TRBV5-1	TRBD2	TRBJ2-1	.	CASSSGTSGSSYNEQFF	TGCGCCAGCAGCTCCGGGACTAGCGGAAGCTCCTACAATGAGCAGTTCTTC
TRBV18	TRBD2	TRBJ2-7	.	CASSSGVAGREQYF	TGTGCCAGCTCGTCAGGGGTAGCGGGACGGGAGCAGTACTTC
TRBV5-6	.	TRBJ1-1	.	CASSFLTTAEAFF	TGTGCCAGCAGCTTTCTCACGACTGCTGAAGCTTTCTTT
TRBV7-2	TRBD2	TRBJ2-3	.	CASSLRGASGRAEDTQYF	TGTGCCAGCAGCCTCAGAGGGGCTAGCGGGAGGGCCGAAGATACGCAGTATTTT
TRBV28	.	TRBJ1-2	once	CASSLVGARGYTF	TGTGCCAGCAGTTTGGTGGGGGCGCGAGGCTACACCTTC
TRBV6-1	.	TRBJ1-5	.	CASSEDGGARNQPQHF	TGTGCCAGCAGTGAAGACGGTGGGGCACGGAATCAGCCCCAGCATTTT
TRBV30	.	TRBJ2-5	.	CAWGMQAAETQYF	TGTGCCTGGGGCATGCAGGCCGCGGAGACCCAGTACTTC
TRBV6-1	.	TRBJ2-1	.	CASSEGFGGTYNEQFF	TGTGCCAGCAGTGAAGGCTTCGGAGGTACCTACAATGAGCAGTTCTTC
TRBV11-1	TRBD2	TRBJ2-7	.	CASSTGGGSYEQYF	TGTGCCAGCAGCACCGGGGGGGGTTCCTACGAGCAGTACTTC
TRBV28	.	TRBJ1-2	.	CASSLKGPYGYTF	TGTGCCAGCAGTTTAAAGGGGCCCTATGGCTACACCTTC